Sequencing of this T cell receptor (beta chain) was carried out in a study of blood T cell repertoires in COVID-19. Germline CDR1 SGHTA, CDR2 FQGNSA. Trimming at V came to 5 bases and at J to 4 bases, leaving 9 bases not matched to a gene. The length of the CDR3 is 16 residues. Generated by immunoSEQ multiplex PCR, the TCRdb table keeps only in-frame clones and is missing some. This table has 90,000 to 100,000 clones, 84% appearing once. The chain has TRBV7-2 and TRBJ2-1, with 9 nucleotides matching TRBD2. Sample: peripheral blood. The sequence was collected from a man aged 70-80 years with active or convalescent COVID-19. As DNA, the CDR3 is TGTGCCAGCAGCCTCAGTTCTAGCGGGGCTTACAATGAGCAGTTCTTC. It encodes CASSLSSSGAYNEQFF. The full variable domain, in which reference TRBV7-2 and TRBJ2-1 provide the parts outside the CDR3, is GAGVSQSPSNKVTEKGKDVELRCDPISGHTALYWYRQSLGQGLEFLIYFQGNSAPDKSGLPSDRFSAERTGGSVSTLTIQRTQQEDSAVYLCASSLSSSGAYNEQFFGPGTRLTVL.